Included here is one T cell receptor (beta chain) sequence, with context. Its specificity is not known. The entry originates in a study of OX40 agonist ivuxolimab in advanced cancers. Study overall: Ivuxolimab doses were 0.01, 0.1, 0.3, 1.5, 3 or 10 mg/kg every 2 weeks. Patients with hepatocellular carcinoma, melanoma, renal cell or head and neck cancer made up the dose-escalation patients. Study conclusions and caveats: At 0.1 to 3.0 mg/kg and by week 6, CD4+ and CD8+ T cells in the blood had expanded clonally.

Only in-frame clones appear in the TCRdb table, and some are missing; sequencing was by immunoSEQ multiplex PCR. The repertoire holds over 60,000 clones, with just over 85% as singletons. Germline V gives CDR1 GTSNPN, CDR2 SVGIG (reference sequence). The CDR3 runs to 14 residues. V was cut by 4 bases and J by 4 bases, with 11 bases left in between. The source is an adult with an advanced solid tumor such as melanoma, head and neck, liver or kidney cancer. Sequences were derived from CD4+ or CD8+ T cells sorted from blood, sampled in a trial of the OX40 agonist ivuxolimab. The chain links TRBV30 to TRBJ2-6; maybe TRBD2 (5 bases). CDR3: CAWNEGFGANVLTF. The CDR3 DNA follows: TGTGCCTGGAATGAGGGATTCGGGGCCAACGTCCTGACTTTC. The whole variable domain, remainder taken from reference TRBV30 and TRBJ2-6, is SQTIHQWPATLVQPVGSPLSLECTVEGTSNPNLYWYRQAAGRGLQLLFYSVGIGQISSEVPQNLSASRPQDRQFILSSKKLLLSDSGFYLCAWNEGFGANVLTFGAGSRLTVL.